The 25 T cell receptor beta chains below all came from one sample that was sequenced in a study of blood T cell repertoires in COVID-19. The protocol was immunoSEQ multiplex PCR, while the TCRdb copy is restricted to in-frame clones and leaves out a portion. The sample has roughly 250,000 clones; 80% to 90% are singletons. What was sequenced was peripheral blood. Receptor source: a woman in her thirties or forties with acute or convalescent COVID-19.

The V and J genes are TRBV27 and TRBJ1-2; 8 bases are shared with TRBD1. The V gene end was trimmed by 5 bases and the J gene end by 8 bases; junction bases not matched to a gene: 16. CDR1 and CDR2 from the germline V gene are MNHEY and SMNVEV (reference sequence). CDR3 size: 16 residues. CDR3 in DNA: TGTGCCAGCAGTCTCTACTGGACAGGGACCCAAGGGGGCTACACCTTC. It encodes CASSLYWTGTQGGYTF.

V gene TRBV2 combines with J gene TRBJ1-2, with 7 bases fitting TRBD1. Germline lookup yields CDR1 SNHLY and CDR2 FYNNEI. This CDR3 comprises 14 residues. V shed 8 bases and J 0 bases; nucleotides not matched to a gene: 6. The CDR3 loop reads CASDLGTANYGYTF. CDR3 bases: TGTGCCAGCGACCTAGGGACAGCTAACTATGGCTACACCTTC. The variable domain in full, with the rest retrieved from reference TRBV2 and TRBJ1-2, is EPEVTQTPSHQVTQMGQEVILRCVPISNHLYFYWYRQILGQKVEFLVSFYNNEISEKSEIFDDQFSVERPDGSNFTLKIRSTKLEDSAMYFCASDLGTANYGYTFGSGTRLTVV.

This rearrangement joins TRBV5-6 to TRBJ1-6; 10 nucleotides line up with TRBD1. The germline V gene has CDR1 SGHDT and CDR2 YYEEEE. The V segment lost 6 bases and the J segment 4 bases; nucleotides outside the gene matches: 7. The CDR3 is 16 amino acids. The CDR3 DNA reads as TGTGCCAGCACCGCGGGGACAGGGGTTTATAATTCACCCCTCCACTTT. This codes for CASTAGTGVYNSPLHF.

This sequence joins TRBV21-1 and TRBJ1-3. TRBV21-1 counts as a pseudogene. The CDR3 length is 20 residues. The CDR3, as DNA: TGTGCCAGCAGCAAAGACGTCTGGGCGAGCCCCGAGGGCTCTGGAAACACCATATATTTT. Translating it yields CASSKDVWASPEGSGNTIYF.

The chain couples TRBV30 to TRBJ2-3; no clear D gene. CDR3 length: 15 residues. V was pared by 0 bases and J by 1 base, with 11 bases between. CDR1 is GTSNPN and CDR2 is SVGIG in the germline V gene (reference sequence). In DNA, the CDR3 is TGTGCCTGGAGTGTACGAGGCGTGGGCACAGATACGCAGTATTTT. Translation gives CAWSVRGVGTDTQYF.

V and J are TRBV10-2 and TRBJ1-1; the D gene is possibly TRBD1 (5 bases). The CDR3 runs 17 residues. CDR1 and CDR2 (germline): WSHSY, SAAADI. V shed 2 bases and J shed 0 bases, with 16 bases lying between them. The DNA of the CDR3 is TGCGCCAGCAGTGAGGGCAGGGTGAGAAACTTGAACACTGAAGCTTTCTTT. Translating gives CASSEGRVRNLNTEAFF.

V usage is TRBV27 and J usage is TRBJ1-1; tentative D call: TRBD1 (5 bases). Trimming left V 3 bases short and J 0 bases short, with 20 bases between. This CDR3 comprises 18 residues. Germline CDR1 reads MNHEY; CDR2 reads SMNVEV (reference sequence). The CDR3 coding sequence is TGTGCCAGCAGTTTCGCCATGGGGGGGGGTATCATGAACACTGAAGCTTTCTTT. This sequence encodes CASSFAMGGGIMNTEAFF.

The rearrangement joins TRBV4-1 to TRBJ1-5, with a possible D match to TRBD1 (6 bases). V lost 6 bases, J lost 2 bases, and 23 bases lay in between. The CDR3 is 18 amino acids. CDR1 is MGHRA and CDR2 is YSYEKL in the germline V gene. The CDR3 protein is CASSYSLSGGRGNQPQHF. DNA for the CDR3: TGCGCCAGCAGTTATAGTTTGTCGGGGGGCCGGGGCAATCAGCCCCAGCATTTT.

This chain links TRBV10-2 with TRBJ2-7; TRBD1 agrees at 9 bases. Germline loops: CDR1 WSHSY, CDR2 SAAADI. J was trimmed by 4 bases and V by 8 bases; bases with no gene match: 12. There are 15 residues in the CDR3. The CDR3 coding sequence is TGCGCCAGCGGAGTCTCGACGGGACAGGGTTACGAGCAGTACGTC. It codes for CASGVSTGQGYEQYV.

This clone has more than one count but fewer than ten. The gene calls are TRBV6-1 and TRBJ1-3; D is undetermined. V was pared by 1 base and J by 0 bases, with 7 bases between. CDR3 length: 15 amino acids. CDR1 is MNHNS and CDR2 is SASEGT in the germline V gene. CDR3 bases: TGTGCCAGCAGTGAAGGTTTAAACTCTGGAAACACCATATATTTT. Amino acid sequence: CASSEGLNSGNTIYF.

This clone was recorded a few times. The chain is built from TRBV7-3 and TRBJ2-3, with 8 positions matching TRBD2. CDR1 SGHTA and CDR2 FQGTGA come from the germline V gene. V lost 6 bases to trimming and J lost 0 bases; unmatched junction nucleotides: 8. The CDR3 is 16 residues long. CDR3 in DNA: TGTGCCAGCAGTTCCATCGGGGGGGCGAGCACAGATACGCAGTATTTT. Encoded protein: CASSSIGGASTDTQYF.

The V gene is TRBV6-5, the J gene TRBJ1-6; 9 nucleotides match TRBD1. Germline V gene sequence: CDR1 MNHEY, CDR2 SVGAGI. The CDR3 spans 14 residues. The V and J ends lost 5 bases and 10 bases, in that order; junction bases with no gene match: 6. The CDR3 protein is CASSRDRAKSPLHF. DNA for the CDR3: TGTGCCAGCAGTCGGGACAGGGCGAAATCACCCCTCCACTTT.

J is TRBJ1-2 and V is TRBV6-4; 8 bases are shared with TRBD1. The CDR3 has 17 amino acids. Germline V lookup: CDR1 MRHNA, CDR2 SNTAGT. V lost 4 bases to trimming and J lost 1 base; unmatched junction nucleotides: 11. In nucleotides, the CDR3 is TGTGCCAGCAGTGCCCGCCAGACAGGGGAGGATAACTATGGCTACACCTTC. Its translation: CASSARQTGEDNYGYTF.

The gene calls are TRBV5-6 and TRBJ2-5; 7 positions agree with TRBD1. The CDR3 has 14 residues. Germline loops: CDR1 SGHDT, CDR2 YYEEEE. Trimming cost V 5 bases and J 2 bases; bases outside gene matches: 6. The CDR3 coding sequence is TGTGCCAGCAGTAAGACAGGGTCTCAAGAGACCCAGTACTTC. Its translation: CASSKTGSQETQYF. Using reference TRBV5-6 and TRBJ2-5 for the parts outside the CDR3, the full variable domain is DAGVTQSPTHLIKTRGQQVTLRCSPKSGHDTVSWYQQALGQGPQFIFQYYEEEERQRGNFPDRFSGHQFPNYSSELNVNALLLGDSALYLCASSKTGSQETQYFGPGTRLLVL.

The rearrangement links TRBV2 to TRBJ1-1; perhaps TRBD1 as D (5 bases). The CDR3 is 15 amino acids. Germline V lookup: CDR1 SNHLY, CDR2 FYNNEI. The V end was cut by 5 bases, the J end by 5 bases, with 18 bases between. In DNA form, the CDR3 reads TGTGCCAGCAGTAAACAAACAGGCCCACAAACTGAAGCTTTCTTT. It yields the protein CASSKQTGPQTEAFF.

The J gene is TRBJ2-5, the V gene TRBV3-1 (or the pseudogene TRBV3-2); 8 bases map to TRBD2. Germline-derived CDR1 and CDR2 are LGHDT and YNNKEL (reference sequence). V was clipped by 2 bases and J by 5 bases; unmatched bases: 7. The CDR3 runs to 15 residues. The CDR3 DNA reads TGTGCCAGCAGCCAAAACCTCGGGGGGGCGGAGACCCAGTACTTC. Its translation is CASSQNLGGAETQYF.

The chain combines TRBV2 with TRBJ1-1; TRBD1 aligns across 8 bases. CDR1 is SNHLY, CDR2 FYNNEI, per germline. Trimming removed 3 bases from V and 3 bases from J; junction bases left unmatched: 3. This CDR3 comprises 14 residues. The CDR3 nucleotides read TGTGCCAGCAGTGAGCAGGGGGCGGACACTGAAGCTTTCTTT. It codes for CASSEQGADTEAFF.

The gene calls are TRBV7-2 and TRBJ2-3; tentatively, D is TRBD2 (6 bases). Germline lookup yields CDR1 SGHTA and CDR2 FQGNSA. The V and J ends lost 8 bases and 2 bases respectively, with 14 bases between them. This CDR3 spans 14 amino acids. The CDR3 DNA sequence: TGTGCCAGCCGGAGGGGTCCAGACACAGATACGCAGTATTTT. The encoded protein is CASRRGPDTDTQYF.

The genes are TRBV7-8 and TRBJ2-6; 11 nucleotides match TRBD1. This CDR3 comprises 18 residues. The J segment lost 0 bases and the V segment lost 6 bases, leaving 7 bases of the junction unmatched. In germline, CDR1 is SGHVS, CDR2 FQNEAQ. The DNA of the CDR3 is TGTGCCAGCAGTAAACGGGGGACAGGGGGCTCTGGGGCCAACGTCCTGACTTTC. Protein product: CASSKRGTGGSGANVLTF.

The V call is TRBV6-5, the J call TRBJ1-6, with a tentative D call TRBD1 (5 bases). The germline CDR1 and CDR2 sequences are MNHEY and SVGAGI. The V gene lost 9 bases and the J gene lost 14 bases, with 26 bases spanning the gap. The CDR3 is made up of 15 amino acids. The CDR3 reads CASRDPTGVLLALHF. In DNA form, the CDR3 reads TGTGCCAGTCGTGATCCAACAGGCGTCCTTTTGGCCCTCCACTTT.

The chain links TRBV27 to TRBJ1-2, with TRBD1 as a possible D gene (6 bases). Germline V CDR1 and CDR2: MNHEY, SMNVEV (reference sequence). The CDR3 extends over 15 amino acids. With 3 bases removed from V and 2 bases from J, the gap between germline ends came to 13 bases. The CDR3 sequence: CASSLSNQGNYGYTF. CDR3 in DNA: TGTGCCAGCAGTTTGTCGAACCAGGGGAACTATGGCTACACCTTC.

The chain links TRBV12-5 to TRBJ1-3; D call uncertain. Trimming left V 1 base short and J 2 bases short, with 3 bases between. CDR1 LGHNT and CDR2 FRNRAP come from the germline V gene. The CDR3 is made up of 13 amino acids. The CDR3 here is CASGLDTGNTIYF. DNA of the CDR3: TGTGCTAGTGGTTTGGACACTGGAAACACCATATATTTT.

The chain links TRBV30 to TRBJ2-5, with 16 positions matching TRBD2. After removal of 2 bases from V and 4 bases from J, the junction contained 10 bases not matched to a gene. Germline CDR1 is GTSNPN and CDR2 is SVGIG (reference sequence). The CDR3 runs 18 residues. The CDR3 DNA reads TGTGCCTGGAGTCGAGGGACTAGCGGGGGGGCGTCCGGAGAGACCCAGTACTTC. It codes for CAWSRGTSGGASGETQYF.

The chain uses TRBV18 and TRBJ2-7, with TRBD2 matching 7 bases. This CDR3 region has 13 residues. Germline V CDR1 and CDR2: KGHSH, LQKENI. J gave up 6 bases and V 0 bases, and 2 bases lay outside the gene matches. CDR3 bases: TGTGCCAGCTCACCACCGGGGGAGGGCGAGCAGTACGTC. Translated, it gives CASSPPGEGEQYV.

The genes are TRBV30 and TRBJ2-3; tentative D call: TRBD1 (6 bases). The CDR3 has 11 amino acids. Germline CDR1 reads GTSNPN; CDR2 reads SVGIG (reference sequence). The V end was cut by 2 bases, the J end by 8 bases, with 8 bases between. The CDR3 protein is CAWSLGGTQYF. The CDR3 DNA sequence: TGTGCCTGGAGTTTAGGGGGTACGCAGTATTTT.